A selection of T cell receptor beta chains follows, all from one sample in a study of post-analysis software for immune sequencing data. TCRdb used MiXCR to reprocess the PCR reads, holding one entry per CDR3 protein. The sample shows some 800,000 distinct CDR3 sequences, 46% of them seen only once. The sequencing input was blood. Receptor source: a girl aged 10 to 17 with multiple sclerosis. Each CDR3 is given with its conserved first and last residue. Size is omitted from some rows. Given values are once, few, many or a class for expanded clones.

v_gene	abundance	CDR3aa
TRBV2	.	CASTLMGGRGEQYF
TRBV28	few	CASSLTLGGSYNEQFF
TRBV13	.	CASSIGLGDNEQFF
TRBV5-1	.	CASRRAGNTEAFF
TRBV5-1	.	CASSFVRGSYRGRQDNEQFF
TRBV12-3/TRBV12-4	.	CASSLSPAAPREQYF
TRBV20-1	.	CSATSLSYEQYF
TRBV6-5	.	CASRHTGASSADTQYF
TRBV7-9	.	CASSSPARQRQETQYF
TRBV7-2	.	CASSLGGSANYGYTF
TRBV5-1	.	CASSSVNSQETQYF
TRBV29-1	.	CSVEGTGWEQYF
TRBV30	.	CAWKGAGGGYTF
TRBV7-9	.	CASSPSGVQETQYF
TRBV25-1	.	CASSDGRLAGVSEQYF
TRBV27	.	CAASGGWGEQYF
TRBV20-1	.	CSARVAGSDEQYF
TRBV9	once	CASSVAKGGNYGYTF
TRBV20-1	.	CSAREDRDQETQYF
TRBV4-1	.	CASSQESSGVRIEQFF
TRBV2	.	CASSEASDYEQYF
TRBV27	.	CASSSRGVDDPPYEQYF
TRBV4-3	.	CASSPRREGLYNEQFF
TRBV5-8	few	CASSPSGQGLDEQYF
TRBV12-3/TRBV12-4	few	CASRSTSNQPQHF
TRBV4-3	few	CASSQDRWGETQYF
TRBV20-1	.	CSATGLAGGRHNEQFF
TRBV2	.	CASRLTGQETQYF
TRBV6-5	few	CASSYELSGLAAARGDQETQYF
TRBV19	.	CASTQGSGYGTDTQYF
TRBV29-1	.	CSVGGGTDSYGYTF
TRBV7-2	.	CASSPVQGGSGYTF
TRBV5-1	.	CASSPGDRHSYNEQFF
TRBV3-1	few	CASSHWTGTSYEQYF
TRBV7-2	.	CASSSIGLAGRNEQFF
TRBV27	.	CASSLSRTSGSYEQYF
TRBV14	.	CASSQVATGPTDTQYF
TRBV5-1	.	CASSLVAGYTDTQYF
TRBV12-3/TRBV12-4	.	CASSLASGRNSEQYF
TRBV6-2/TRBV6-3	few	CASSSSIAGGSYEQYF
TRBV6-2/TRBV6-3	once	CASSLGGALGANVLTF
TRBV25-1	.	CASRRGLAGNEQFF
TRBV20-1	few	CSARIGIAAYEQFF
TRBV28	.	CASSFGAGGFYGNQPQHF
TRBV12-3/TRBV12-4	.	CASSLRGGHPMNTEAFF
TRBV3-1	few	CASSQVPLRLDTQYF
TRBV3-1	few	CASSQVLSTGPGETQYF
TRBV7-9	.	CASSVGRTGGTKNIQYF
TRBV10-3	.	CAISEGATDTQYF
TRBV29-1	.	CSVITGINTIYF
TRBV29-1	.	CSVEEIKASGGAWSQYF
TRBV20-1	few	CSASPGSAKNIQYF